A single sample gave rise to the 18 T cell receptor beta chains below, sequenced in a study of T cell responses to AZD1222 COVID-19 vaccine (TCRdb year 2021). The library was obtained by the immunoSEQ multiplex PCR assay. Drawn from immuneACCESS, this table holds only the in-frame rearrangements with V and J called that TCRdb kept. Clones are partly lost; checked studies trace under half to an unresolved V gene and leave the rest unexplained. In this sample the table shows about 120,000 clones, 80% to 90% of which occur a single time. Of the sample, 9% to 15% falls within the top ten clones. The time point label here, explained by the study, means: baseline before first vaccination. The specimen was peripheral blood, collected on day 0 of AZD1222 vaccination. Receptors originate from an adult in good health.

The chain couples TRBV25-1 to TRBJ2-4, with 8 bases that match TRBD2. The CDR3 spans 14 residues. The germline V gene encodes CDR1 MGHDK and CDR2 SYGVNS. Unmatched junction bases numbered 10, after V lost 7 bases and J lost 8 bases. CDR3 region: CASNPGREGDIQYF. The CDR3 DNA is TGTGCCAGCAACCCCGGACGGGAGGGGGACATTCAGTACTTC.

The chain has TRBV5-1 and TRBJ2-2, with TRBD1 matching over 10 bases. With V trimmed by 0 bases and J by 8 bases, 4 bases remained unmatched. This CDR3 contains 15 residues. Germline V lookup: CDR1 SGHRS, CDR2 YFSETQ. The DNA for the CDR3 is TGCGCCAGCAGCTTGGAGGGACAGGGGAATGGGGAGCTGTTTTTT. It specifies CASSLEGQGNGELFF.

This chain connects TRBV28 to TRBJ1-5; D is perhaps TRBD1 (6 bases). The CDR3 runs 13 residues. Germline V gene data show CDR1 as MDHEN and CDR2 as SYDVKM. Trimming left V 5 bases short and J 6 bases short, with 11 bases between. The CDR3 DNA is TGTGCCAGCAGTCGGGGGGGGCGTCAGCCCCAGCATTTT. Residues: CASSRGGRQPQHF.

This chain joins TRBV29-1 and TRBJ1-1, with 7 bases fitting TRBD1. The CDR3 loop spans 12 amino acids. Germline V gene sequence: CDR1 SQVTM, CDR2 ANQGSEA. The ends lost 5 bases at V and 4 bases at J; junction bases unmatched: 4. The CDR3 region has the DNA TGCAGCGTTAGACAGGGAGGCACTGAAGCTTTCTTT. Its translation is CSVRQGGTEAFF.

J is TRBJ2-3 and V is TRBV18; TRBD2 matches 14 bases. Germline V gene lookup returns CDR1 KGHSH and CDR2 LQKENI. V trimming: 1 base; J trimming: 6 bases; junction bases outside the gene matches: 9. There are 18 residues in the CDR3. This CDR3 is CASSPQPGLAGVGDTQYF. In DNA, the CDR3 is TGTGCCAGCTCACCACAGCCGGGACTAGCGGGAGTAGGTGATACGCAGTATTTT.

The chain carries TRBV2 and TRBJ1-6, with TRBD1 matching 7 bases. The V segment lost 1 base and the J segment 7 bases; nucleotides outside the gene matches: 10. The germline CDR1 and CDR2 sequences are SNHLY and FYNNEI. The CDR3 is made up of 17 amino acids. The CDR3 loop reads CASSEGEFGTVNSPLHF. CDR3 sequence (DNA): TGTGCCAGCAGTGAAGGCGAATTCGGGACAGTGAATTCACCCCTCCACTTT.

The rearrangement uses TRBV9 and TRBJ2-3, with D perhaps TRBD2 (5 bases). Germline loops: CDR1 SGDLS, CDR2 YYNGEE. The CDR3 runs 16 residues. Between the trimmed V and J ends, which lost 4 bases and 6 bases, there was a span of 21 bases. CDR3 DNA sequence: TGTGCCAGCAGCACTTCCGGGAATCGAGGGTGGGATACGCAGTATTTT. This sequence encodes CASSTSGNRGWDTQYF. The full variable domain, with the rest looked up from reference TRBV9 and TRBJ2-3, is DSGVTQTPKHLITATGQRVTLRCSPRSGDLSVYWYQQSLDQGLQFLIQYYNGEERAKGNILERFSAQQFPDLHSELNLSSLELGDSALYFCASSTSGNRGWDTQYFGPGTRLTVL.

The chain recombines TRBV9 with TRBJ1-2; perhaps TRBD1 as D (5 bases). Trimming took 4 bases from V and 10 from J, leaving 14 bases between them. The CDR3 runs to 12 residues. Germline V gene sequence: CDR1 SGDLS, CDR2 YYNGEE. The CDR3 coding sequence is TGTGCCAGCAGCCCCGGGGGGAAGCTCTACACCTTC. Its protein product is CASSPGGKLYTF.

This clone was counted once. The V gene is TRBV18, the J gene TRBJ2-7, with a possible D match to TRBD2 (5 bases). The V gene's germline CDR1 is KGHSH and CDR2 LQKENI. This CDR3 comprises 14 residues. With 5 bases removed from V and 2 bases from J, the gap between germline ends came to 13 bases. The CDR3 coding sequence is TGTGCCAGCTCAGTGGGAGCCCCAACCTACGAGCAGTACTTC. Translating it yields CASSVGAPTYEQYF. Using reference TRBV18 and TRBJ2-7 for the parts outside the CDR3, the full variable domain is NAGVMQNPRHLVRRRGQEARLRCSPMKGHSHVYWYRQLPEEGLKFMVYLQKENIIDESGMPKERFSAEFPKEGPSILRIQQVVRGDSAAYFCASSVGAPTYEQYFGPGTRLTVT.

The V and J genes are TRBV5-4 and TRBJ2-7; possible D gene TRBD2, 7 bases. This CDR3 is 14 amino acids long. V was trimmed by 3 bases and J by 6 bases, leaving 16 bases between them. Germline CDR1 is SGHNT and CDR2 is YYREEE (reference sequence). The CDR3: CASSSRGASTEQYF. CDR3 bases: TGTGCCAGCAGCTCACGGGGGGCGAGTACCGAGCAGTACTTC. Complete variable domain (other parts from reference TRBV5-4 and TRBJ2-7): ETGVTQSPTHLIKTRGQQVTLRCSSQSGHNTVSWYQQALGQGPQFIFQYYREEENGRGNFPPRFSGLQFPNYSSELNVNALELDDSALYLCASSSRGASTEQYFGPGTRLTVT.

The CDR3 DNA is TGTGCCAGCAGCGTTGGGACAGGGGGGGACTATGGCTACACCTTC. Amino acids: CASSVGTGGDYGYTF. This rearrangement joins TRBV9 to TRBJ1-2; 11 bases are a match to TRBD1. J gave up 3 bases and V 2 bases, and 3 bases lay outside the gene matches. This CDR3 spans 15 amino acids. From germline, CDR1 is SGDLS and CDR2 YYNGEE.

This rearrangement joins TRBV6-1 to TRBJ1-4, with D possibly TRBD1 on 6 matching bases. Germline-derived CDR1 and CDR2 are MNHNS and SASEGT. The CDR3 loop spans 16 amino acids. The V end was cut by 4 bases, the J end by 3 bases, with 15 bases between. The CDR3 here is CASSGDTGMANEKLFF. CDR3 sequence (DNA): TGTGCCAGCAGTGGGGACACAGGGATGGCTAATGAAAAACTGTTTTTT.

The table lists this clone with a count of one. V gene TRBV7-9 combines with J gene TRBJ1-1, with D perhaps TRBD1 (6 bases). The CDR3 is 14 residues long. CDR1 and CDR2 from the germline V gene are SEHNR and FQNEAQ (reference sequence). V was clipped by 6 bases and J by 1 base, with 12 bases between them. The CDR3 loop is CASSPGTTNTEAFF. The CDR3 DNA sequence: TGTGCCAGCAGTCCCGGGACAACGAACACTGAAGCTTTCTTT. The complete variable domain, with remaining parts taken from reference TRBV7-9 and TRBJ1-1, reads DTGVSQNPRHKITKRGQNVTFRCDPISEHNRLYWYRQTLGQGPEFLTYFQNEAQLEKSRLLSDRFSAERPKGSFSTLEIQRTEQGDSAMYLCASSPGTTNTEAFFGQGTRLTVV.

The chain combines TRBV19 with TRBJ2-1; 7 nucleotides align to TRBD2. Looked up from germline, CDR1 is LNHDA and CDR2 is SQIVND (reference sequence). The CDR3 is made up of 15 amino acids. J gave up 7 bases and V 3 bases, and 9 bases lay outside the gene matches. The CDR3 loop is CASSIRAAGGNEQFF. The CDR3 DNA reads TGTGCCAGTAGTATCAGGGCGGCCGGGGGGAATGAGCAGTTCTTC.

This chain uses TRBV7-9 with TRBJ1-1, with D perhaps matching TRBD1 (5 bases). CDR1 is SEHNR and CDR2 is FQNEAQ in the germline V gene (reference sequence). This CDR3 spans 16 amino acids. Trimming removed 5 bases at V and 8 bases at J, with 24 bases between. The chain's CDR3 is CASSPLPTVQTFEAFF. The DNA of the CDR3 is TGTGCCAGCAGCCCCCTACCGACAGTCCAAACTTTCGAAGCTTTCTTT.

The CDR3 spells CAISVREDTQYF. DNA for the CDR3: TGTGCCATCTCGGTAAGGGAAGATACGCAGTATTTT. V is TRBV10-3 and J is TRBJ2-3; no definite D call. Looked up from germline, CDR1 is ENHRY and CDR2 is SYGVKD. The V end lost 8 bases, the J end lost 5 bases, and 11 bases lay between the germline ends. This CDR3 contains 12 residues.

V usage is TRBV18 and J usage is TRBJ2-3, with 10 positions matching TRBD1. CDR1 KGHSH and CDR2 LQKENI come from the germline V gene. The CDR3 extends over 19 amino acids. V shed 3 bases, J shed 2 bases, and the junction held 14 bases outside the gene matches. CDR3 coding DNA: TGTGCCAGCTCACCTGCGACAGGGGGCTTTGGCTACCACACAGATACGCAGTATTTT. It encodes CASSPATGGFGYHTDTQYF.

The chain joins TRBV28 to TRBJ2-3; 7 nucleotides agree with TRBD2. CDR3 length: 18 amino acids. The V and J ends lost 5 bases and 4 bases, in that order; junction bases with no gene match: 18. Per germline, CDR1 MDHEN and CDR2 SYDVKM. The CDR3 is CASSRSPGQRDEADTQYF. CDR3 DNA sequence: TGTGCCAGCAGTAGATCACCCGGGCAGCGGGACGAGGCAGATACGCAGTATTTT.